This T cell receptor (beta chain) is from a study of T cell changes during pregnancy in multiple sclerosis. TCRdb's copy holds only in-frame clones and misses some; the assay was immunoSEQ multiplex PCR. The table lists around 53,000 clones, 92% of them singletons, with about 0.6% in the top ten. There are 15 residues in the CDR3. Trimming removed 5 bases from V and 5 bases from J, with 13 bases in between. CDR1 MNHNS and CDR2 SASEGT come from the germline V gene. This receptor was identified in a female donor with multiple sclerosis, enrolled in a pregnancy study. The sample consisted of CD4+ T cells from peripheral blood mononuclear cells, taken after pregnancy. The chain couples TRBV6-1 to TRBJ1-6; tentatively, D is TRBD1 (6 bases). The CDR3 bases are TGTGCCAGCAGTTCTCCGGACAGACATAATTCACCCCTCCACTTT. Protein product: CASSSPDRHNSPLHF.